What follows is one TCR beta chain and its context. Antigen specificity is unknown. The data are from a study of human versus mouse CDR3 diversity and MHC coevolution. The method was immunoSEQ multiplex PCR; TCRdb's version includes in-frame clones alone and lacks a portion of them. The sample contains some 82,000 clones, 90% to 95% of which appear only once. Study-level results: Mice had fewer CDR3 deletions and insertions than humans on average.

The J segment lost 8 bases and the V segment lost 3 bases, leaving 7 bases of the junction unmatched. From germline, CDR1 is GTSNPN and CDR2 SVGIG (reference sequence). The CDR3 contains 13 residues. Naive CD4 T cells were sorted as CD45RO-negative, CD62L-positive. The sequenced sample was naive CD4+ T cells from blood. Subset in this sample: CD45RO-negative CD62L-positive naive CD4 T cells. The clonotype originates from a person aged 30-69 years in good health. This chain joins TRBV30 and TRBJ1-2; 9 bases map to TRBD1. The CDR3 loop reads CAWSSGQGRGYTF. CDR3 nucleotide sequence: TGTGCCTGGAGCTCCGGACAGGGGCGAGGCTACACCTTC.